The rows below give T cell receptor beta chains drawn from one sample of a study of T-cell memory formation after mild COVID-19. TCRdb passed the 5' RACE reads through MiXCR, listing each CDR3 protein once. The data show some 450,000 distinct CDR3 sequences, with 20% seen just once and 7.5% to 9.5% held by the top ten. The sequenced sample was PBMCs or a T cell subset sorted from them (not recorded which). Source of these receptors: an adult woman who had mild COVID-19 (a few samples of this study predate the infection). Cell type and time point are not known. CDR3s include the opening cysteine and the closing phenylalanine or tryptophan. Fields, in order: clone size, J gene, D gene, V gene, CDR3 DNA, CDR3 protein. The D gene is left open where the match is weak. Size values are once, few and many counts, or a class for expanded clones, and some rows have none.

>once|TRBJ1-2|-|TRBV6-6
TGTGCCAGCAGCCCGATGGAATCCCGCGGCTACACCTTC
CASSPMESRGYTF
>few|TRBJ2-7|-|TRBV7-8
TGTGCCAGCAGCCCCCGGGAGCAGTACGAGCAGTACTTC
CASSPREQYEQYF
>-|TRBJ1-1|-|TRBV12-3/TRBV12-4
TGTGCCAGCGGCCCCTACAGGGTGAACACTGAAGCTTTCTTT
CASGPYRVNTEAFF
>few|TRBJ2-7|-|TRBV12-3/TRBV12-4
TGTGCCAGCAGTTTGGACGGTCCCCGGATGGACTTC
CASSLDGPRMDF
>few|TRBJ2-7|-|TRBV18
TGTGCCAGCTCACCCCGACGAACAGAACACTACGAGCAGTACTTC
CASSPRRTEHYEQYF
>few|TRBJ2-2|TRBD1|TRBV9
TGTGCCAGCAGCGTAGGTCGGGACAGTCCGAACACCGGGGAGCTGTTTTTT
CASSVGRDSPNTGELFF
>-|TRBJ2-7|-|TRBV9
TGTGCCAGCAGCGTAGAAGGCCAGGGGCGGGCCGAGCAGTACTTC
CASSVEGQGRAEQYF
>once|TRBJ2-3|-|TRBV15
TGTGCCACCACCAAGGGGCCAAGCACAGATACGCAGTATTTT
CATTKGPSTDTQYF
>few|TRBJ2-5|TRBD2|TRBV6-5
TGTGCCAGCAGTTACGACGGGGGGGAAGAGACCCAGTACTTC
CASSYDGGEETQYF
>few|TRBJ1-3|-|TRBV12-3/TRBV12-4
TGTGCCAGCAGTACCTTCAGCGGTTCTGGAAACACCATATATTTT
CASSTFSGSGNTIYF
>-|TRBJ1-1|-|TRBV7-2
TGTGCCAGCAGCTTAGATAAAGGCGTAGCTTTCTTT
CASSLDKGVAFF
>-|TRBJ2-1|-|TRBV9
TGTTCCAGCAGCGTCCGCAGTCACAATGAGCAGTTCTTC
CSSSVRSHNEQFF
>-|TRBJ1-1|TRBD1|TRBV27
TGTGCCAGCAGTTATGACAGGGGGCTCACTGAAGCTTTCTTT
CASSYDRGLTEAFF
>-|TRBJ2-5|TRBD1|TRBV20-1
TGCAGTGCTAGAGAGGACAGGGGGAAGTACCAAGAGACCCAGTACTTC
CSAREDRGKYQETQYF
>-|TRBJ1-5|TRBD1|TRBV6-5
TGTGCCAGTCAGGGGGTCGGTCAGCCCCAGCATTTT
CASQGVGQPQHF
>many|TRBJ2-7|-|TRBV6-5
TGTGCCAGCAGTTCCTTGGACGAGCAGTACTTC
CASSSLDEQYF
>-|TRBJ1-1|-|TRBV20-1
TGCAGTGCTAGAGATCTTCGCGGGGAGAACACTGAAGCTTTCTTT
CSARDLRGENTEAFF
>few|TRBJ1-5|TRBD1|TRBV5-1
TGCGCCAGCAGCCCGGAGGGTCAGGGGGGGCAGCCCCAGCATTTT
CASSPEGQGGQPQHF
>few|TRBJ1-5|-|TRBV2
TGTGCCAGCGGGTTGTACAAAGGCGGTCATAGCAATCAGCCCCAGCATTTT
CASGLYKGGHSNQPQHF
>few|TRBJ2-5|-|TRBV4-3
TGCGCCAGCAGCCAAGACACAATCAGGGAAGGAGAGACCCAGTACTTC
CASSQDTIREGETQYF
>-|TRBJ1-1|TRBD1|TRBV11-2
TGTGCCAGCAGCTTGGGGACAGGGGAGGGCACTGAAGCTTTCTTT
CASSLGTGEGTEAFF
>-|TRBJ1-2|TRBD1|TRBV6-5
TGTGCCAGCAGTTACACGGACAGGGGGTATGGCTACACCTTC
CASSYTDRGYGYTF
>few|TRBJ2-1|TRBD2|TRBV4-3
TGCGCCAGCAGCCACCTGGGGGCTAGCGGGACCCAATTATACAATGAGCAGTTCTTC
CASSHLGASGTQLYNEQFF
>-|TRBJ2-7|-|TRBV7-9
TGTGCCAGCAGCTCGACGAGGGGGACTTACGAGCAGTACTTC
CASSSTRGTYEQYF
>few|TRBJ1-1|TRBD1|TRBV20-1
TGCAGTGCTTGGACAGGGAGCACTGAAGCTTTCTTT
CSAWTGSTEAFF
>-|TRBJ2-5|-|TRBV6-1
TGTGCCAGCAGTGCCCCGCCCCAGGGAAAAGAGACCCAGTACTTC
CASSAPPQGKETQYF
>few|TRBJ2-3|TRBD2|TRBV29-1
TGCAGCGTGAGGGGTACTAGCGGGGGACGCACAGATACGCAGTATTTT
CSVRGTSGGRTDTQYF
>-|TRBJ2-1|TRBD2|TRBV7-2
TGTGCCAGCAGCTTAGGAGTAGCGGGAGGGCTCGGTGAGCAGTTCTTC
CASSLGVAGGLGEQFF
>few|TRBJ2-7|TRBD1|TRBV6-2/TRBV6-3
TGTGCCAGCAGTTCTTGGGACAGCTCCTACGAGCAGTACTTC
CASSSWDSSYEQYF
>once|TRBJ2-3|TRBD2|TRBV5-4
TGTGCCAGCAGCTTGTGGACTAGCGGGGGCCGTCGTGCAGATACGCAGTATTTT
CASSLWTSGGRRADTQYF
>-|TRBJ2-7|TRBD2|TRBV6-6
TGTGCCAGCAGTTACTCAACTTACGGGAGGGCCTATTACGAGCAGTACTTC
CASSYSTYGRAYYEQYF
>many|TRBJ2-3|-|TRBV7-8
TGTGCCAGCAGCTTAATGGAACGGACTGTCCCAGATACGCAGTATTTT
CASSLMERTVPDTQYF
>few|TRBJ2-2|-|TRBV7-8
TGTGCCAGCAGCCCTCCCTCCCGCGGGGAGCTGTTTTTT
CASSPPSRGELFF
>-|TRBJ1-2|-|TRBV12-3/TRBV12-4
TGTGCCAGCAGTTTGGAGGTGGCTGGCTACACCTTC
CASSLEVAGYTF
>many|TRBJ1-5|-|TRBV12-3/TRBV12-4
TGTGCCAGCAGCGGGACGGGGAATCAGCCCCAGCATTTT
CASSGTGNQPQHF
>-|TRBJ1-6|-|TRBV12-3/TRBV12-4
TGTGCCAGCAGCGTAGACTATAATTCACCCCTCCACTTT
CASSVDYNSPLHF
>-|TRBJ2-2|TRBD1|TRBV10-3
TGTGCCATCAGTGAGTCGGACAGGGATGCCGGGGAGCTGTTTTTT
CAISESDRDAGELFF
>few|TRBJ1-1|-|TRBV9
TGTGCCAGCAGCGTAGGGACAGTTAACACTGAAGCTTTCTTT
CASSVGTVNTEAFF
>-|TRBJ1-1|TRBD1|TRBV11-2
TGTGCCAGCAGCTTAAAATTAAGGACAGGGGGTAAAAGCACTGAAGCTTTCTTT
CASSLKLRTGGKSTEAFF
>few|TRBJ1-1|-|TRBV10-3
TGTGCCATCAGTGCAGGGGTCACTGAAGCTTTCTTT
CAISAGVTEAFF